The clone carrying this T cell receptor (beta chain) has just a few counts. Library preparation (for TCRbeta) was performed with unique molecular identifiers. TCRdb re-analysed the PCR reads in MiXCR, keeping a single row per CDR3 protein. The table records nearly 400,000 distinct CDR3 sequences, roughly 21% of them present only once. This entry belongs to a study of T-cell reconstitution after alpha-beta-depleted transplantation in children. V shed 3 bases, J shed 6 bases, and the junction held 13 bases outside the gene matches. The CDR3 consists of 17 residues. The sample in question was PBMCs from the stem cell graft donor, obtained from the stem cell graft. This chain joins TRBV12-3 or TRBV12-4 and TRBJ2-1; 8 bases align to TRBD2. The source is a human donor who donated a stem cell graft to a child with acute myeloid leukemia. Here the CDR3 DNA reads TGTGCCAGCAGTTTCAGGGCGTTAGCGGGAAGGAGCAATGAGCAGTTCTTC. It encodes CASSFRALAGRSNEQFF.